The rows below give T cell receptor beta chains drawn from one sample of a study of beta chain features in type 1 diabetes. Repertoires were generated with immunoSEQ multiplex PCR, while TCRdb's copy carries only in-frame clones and drops some. The sample includes about 360,000 clones, roughly an eighth of them seen just once. What was sequenced was naive CD4+ T cells from blood. The receptors shown here come from a man aged 18 to 35 in good health. Each CDR3 is given with its conserved first and last residue. A D gene is named only where the DNA matches it firmly. Some rows mark clone size as missing; the rest say once, few, many or name a class of expanded clone.

abundance,j_gene,d_gene,len,v_gene,CDR3aa,CDR3nt
few,TRBJ2-7,NA,16,TRBV6-6,CASSSRYGRGLYEQYF,TGTGCCAGCAGTTCCCGGTACGGGAGGGGGCTCTACGAGCAGTACTTC
few,TRBJ2-2,TRBD1,16,TRBV7-3,CASSFTTGSVTGELFF,TGTGCCAGCAGCTTTACGACAGGGTCGGTCACCGGGGAGCTGTTTTTT
NA,TRBJ2-1,TRBD2,19,TRBV9,CASSVGNRVSGRAIDEQFF,TGTGCCAGCAGCGTAGGGAACAGGGTTAGCGGGAGGGCCATCGATGAGCAGTTCTTC
NA,TRBJ2-3,NA,14,TRBV28,CASSLLAETDTQYF,TGTGCCAGCAGTTTACTAGCAGAGACGGATACGCAGTATTTT
NA,TRBJ2-3,TRBD2,15,TRBV30,CASAGLAGGIDTQYF,TGTGCCTCGGCGGGACTAGCGGGGGGAATCGATACGCAGTATTTT
few,TRBJ2-7,NA,13,TRBV18,CASSGSSSYEQYF,TGTGCCAGCTCCGGGAGCAGCTCCTACGAGCAGTACTTC
NA,TRBJ2-2,NA,15,TRBV19,CASSISSANTGELFF,TGTGCCAGTAGTATCTCGTCAGCGAACACCGGGGAGCTGTTTTTT
NA,TRBJ1-1,TRBD1,15,TRBV28,CASWHQTGLDTEAFF,TGTGCCAGCTGGCACCAGACAGGGTTGGACACTGAAGCTTTCTTT
NA,TRBJ2-7,NA,13,TRBV28,CASSFGGIYEQYF,TGTGCCAGCAGTTTTGGCGGGATCTACGAGCAGTACTTC
NA,TRBJ1-1,TRBD1,14,TRBV4-2,CASSQENRGREAFF,TGTGCCAGCAGCCAAGAGAACAGGGGGAGGGAAGCTTTCTTT
NA,TRBJ1-5,NA,12,TRBV28,CASGLSGQPQHF,TGTGCCAGCGGACTCTCCGGTCAGCCCCAGCATTTT
few,TRBJ1-2,NA,14,TRBV7-2,CASSFGRIHYGYTF,TGTGCCAGCAGCTTCGGCAGGATTCACTATGGCTACACCTTC
few,TRBJ1-2,NA,12,TRBV25-1,CASSKEAGGYTF,TGTGCCAGCAGTAAAGAGGCGGGTGGCTACACCTTC
NA,TRBJ2-2,NA,15,TRBV5-1,CASSEGTRFTGELFF,TGCGCCAGCAGCGAGGGGACTCGATTCACCGGGGAGCTGTTTTTT
few,TRBJ2-7,NA,16,TRBV7-8,CASSSFRQSPNYEQYF,TGTGCCAGCAGCTCATTCCGACAGTCCCCAAACTACGAGCAGTACTTC
few,TRBJ2-1,NA,15,TRBV6-4,CASRPDAVAYNEQFF,TGTGCCAGCAGACCCGACGCGGTAGCCTACAATGAGCAGTTCTTC
NA,TRBJ1-2,TRBD1,16,TRBV7-2,CASSHAGTGPDYGYTF,TGTGCCAGCAGCCACGCGGGGACAGGGCCGGACTATGGCTACACCTTC
few,TRBJ2-1,TRBD2,17,TRBV18,CASSEPGLAGSYNEQFF,TGTGCCAGCTCAGAACCGGGACTAGCGGGCTCCTACAATGAGCAGTTCTTC
few,TRBJ2-5,NA,14,TRBV5-4,CAIYPDALRETQYF,TGTGCCATCTACCCTGACGCCCTCAGGGAGACCCAGTACTTC
few,TRBJ2-2,NA,13,TRBV30,CARSLGHTGELFF,TGTGCCCGCTCTCTGGGGCACACCGGGGAGCTGTTTTTT
few,TRBJ2-6,NA,15,TRBV6-1,CASSLWSSGANVLTF,TGTGCCAGCAGCTTGTGGAGCTCTGGGGCCAACGTCCTGACTTTC
few,TRBJ2-7,TRBD1,12,TRBV6-5,CASTPGGDEQYF,TGTGCCAGCACCCCAGGGGGTGACGAGCAGTACTTC
NA,TRBJ2-1,NA,17,TRBV5-6,CASSLDGGKWSRNEQFF,TGTGCCAGCAGCTTGGACGGCGGGAAGTGGTCGAGGAATGAGCAGTTCTTC
NA,TRBJ1-5,NA,13,TRBV7-2,CASSPQDRQPQHF,TGTGCCAGCAGTCCACAGGACCGGCAGCCCCAGCATTTT
NA,TRBJ2-7,NA,14,TRBV7-2,CASSPQAELYEQYF,TGTGCCAGCAGCCCTCAAGCGGAGCTCTACGAGCAGTACTTC
NA,TRBJ2-7,NA,10,TRBV20-1,CSASTREQYF,TGCAGTGCTAGCACGAGGGAGCAGTACTTC
few,TRBJ2-5,NA,14,TRBV7-9,CASSLGGRVETQYF,TGTGCCAGCAGCCTTGGTGGGCGTGTGGAGACCCAGTACTTC
NA,TRBJ1-3,NA,15,TRBV6-1,CASSFTGSSGNTIYF,TGTGCCAGCAGTTTTACAGGGAGCTCTGGAAACACCATATATTTT
few,TRBJ1-6,NA,15,TRBV28,CASSLESQGLSPLHF,TGTGCCAGCAGTTTGGAGTCCCAGGGACTTTCACCCCTCCACTTT